What follows are 19 T cell receptor beta chains derived from one specimen sequenced in a study of T cell repertoires in cytomegalovirus infection. Using its own MiXCR run on the reads, TCRdb lists one record per CDR3 protein. The repertoire holds about 260,000 distinct CDR3 sequences, with approximately 15% as singletons. Sequencing was performed on PBMCs. The source is a human donor in good health (CMV status not recorded). Some clones in this sample may be carry-over from other donors' samples.

This clonotype was recorded many times. The chain links TRBV29-1 to TRBJ2-6; D gene unclear. Per germline, CDR1 SQVTM and CDR2 ANQGSEA. This CDR3 has 14 amino acids. Deletions cut 2 bases from V and 4 bases from J, with 9 bases between. Here the CDR3 DNA reads TGCAGCGTTGAATTCCCCACGGGGGCCAACGTCCTGACTTTC. Residues: CSVEFPTGANVLTF.

This clonotype occurred once. A much more abundant neighbour one base away suggests this may be a read error. Here the CDR3 omits its conserved ending phenylalanine or tryptophan, so a read error is the likely source. The CDR3 DNA reads as TGTGCCAGCAGCAACGACAGGGGCAATCAGCCCCAGCATTCT. This sequence encodes CASSNDRGNQPQHS. This chain links TRBV7-8 with TRBJ1-5; the match to TRBD1 covers 7 bases. This CDR3 region has 14 residues. The germline gives CDR1 SGHVS, CDR2 FQNEAQ. Unmatched junction bases numbered 3, after V lost 5 bases and J lost 2 bases.

This clonotype was seen repeatedly, ten times or more. The V call is TRBV7-2, the J call TRBJ2-7, with 7 bases aligning to TRBD2. V gave up 0 bases and J gave up 7 bases; unmatched junction bases: 12. The germline V gene has CDR1 SGHTA and CDR2 FQGNSA. The CDR3 is 16 amino acids. The CDR3 loop is CASSLAKVAWGGEQYF. DNA for the CDR3: TGTGCCAGCAGCTTAGCGAAGGTCGCTTGGGGGGGGGAGCAGTACTTC.

This sequence joins TRBV20-1 and TRBJ1-5; D gene uncertain. V lost 4 bases to trimming and J lost 5 bases, with 6 bases between them. Germline CDR1 is DFQATT and CDR2 is SNEGSKA (reference sequence). The CDR3 length is 11 residues. In DNA form, the CDR3 reads TGCAGTGCTACTAAGGATCAGCCCCAGCATTTT. Protein sequence: CSATKDQPQHF.

This clonotype was picked up many times. This chain connects TRBV6-1 to TRBJ2-3, with D tentatively TRBD1 (6 bases). There are 17 residues in the CDR3. V dropped 7 bases and J dropped 1 base, with 21 bases sitting between them. The germline gives CDR1 MNHNS, CDR2 SASEGT. The CDR3 DNA follows: TGTGCCAGCATCCCCTCAGAGGGGGTCCTAGGCACAGATACGCAGTATTTT. Its protein product is CASIPSEGVLGTDTQYF.

Many counts were recorded for this clonotype. The chain carries TRBV7-2 and TRBJ2-1; no clear D. The CDR3 runs 14 residues. Germline V gives CDR1 SGHTA, CDR2 FQGNSA. Trimming removed 1 base from V and 0 bases from J, with 4 bases in between. The CDR3 is CASSLDGSYNEQFF. The CDR3 bases are TGTGCCAGCAGCTTAGACGGCTCCTACAATGAGCAGTTCTTC.

The CDR3 loop reads CASSSPGTINEQFF. In nucleotides, the CDR3 is TGTGCCAGCAGCTCGCCCGGGACTATCAATGAGCAGTTCTTC. The genes are TRBV6-8 and TRBJ2-1, with TRBD2 matching 7 bases. Germline CDR1 and CDR2: MNHGY and SAAAGT. The length of the CDR3 is 14 residues. With 6 bases clipped from V and 6 bases from J, the junction kept 8 bases outside the gene matches.

V and J are TRBV14 and TRBJ1-6; D might be TRBD1 (6 bases). V was pared by 3 bases and J by 9 bases, with 21 bases between. CDR1 and CDR2 from the germline V gene are SGHDN and FVKESK. The CDR3 spans 17 residues. The CDR3 spells CASSHDSTGRATSPLHF. The CDR3, as DNA: TGTGCCAGCAGCCACGACTCGACAGGACGGGCCACTTCACCCCTCCACTTT. The full variable domain, in which reference TRBV14 and TRBJ1-6 provide the parts outside the CDR3, is EAGVTQFPSHSVIEKGQTVTLRCDPISGHDNLYWYRRVMGKEIKFLLHFVKESKQDESGMPNNRFLAERTGGTYSTLKVQPAELEDSGVYFCASSHDSTGRATSPLHFGNGTRLTVT.

This clonotype was observed many times. In DNA, the CDR3 is TGTGCCAGCAGCTCTGTCGTCGGAGGTCCGCAGCCCCAGCATTTT. Residues: CASSSVVGGPQPQHF. The chain is built from TRBV7-2 and TRBJ1-5; D is unclear. This CDR3 has 15 residues. The V end was cut by 4 bases, the J end by 7 bases, with 17 bases between. Germline CDR1 reads SGHTA; CDR2 reads FQGNSA.

This clonotype has more than one count but fewer than ten. The chain joins TRBV29-1 to TRBJ1-2; D remains ambiguous. Trimming shortened V by 4 bases and J by 3 bases, and 12 bases separated the two germline ends. This CDR3 spans 13 amino acids. CDR1 and CDR2 (germline): SQVTM, ANQGSEA. The CDR3 loop reads CSVGRADHYGYTF. In DNA, the CDR3 is TGCAGCGTTGGACGGGCGGACCACTATGGCTACACCTTC.

The rearrangement uses TRBV5-6 and TRBJ1-4; 9 nucleotides agree with TRBD1. CDR3 length equals 16 residues. Looked up from germline, CDR1 is SGHDT and CDR2 is YYEEEE. J was trimmed by 4 bases and V by 0 bases; bases with no gene match: 4. The CDR3 DNA sequence: TGTGCCAGCAGCTTGGGGCCGACAGGGGGTAATGAAAAACTGTTTTTT. As protein: CASSLGPTGGNEKLFF.

This clonotype has just a few counts. V is TRBV29-1 and J is TRBJ2-1; D gene unclear. V gave up 4 bases and J gave up 6 bases, with 16 bases separating them. Looked up from germline, CDR1 is SQVTM and CDR2 is ANQGSEA. The CDR3 loop spans 14 amino acids. The CDR3 DNA sequence: TGCAGCGTTGTAATACGCAGTTCCGTCAATGAGCAGTTCTTC. Protein: CSVVIRSSVNEQFF.

For the CDR3, the DNA is TGTGCCAGCAGCATTAGCGGGAGGGCCTCAGACAATGAGCAGTTCTTC. This gives the protein CASSISGRASDNEQFF. The J gene is TRBJ2-1, the V gene TRBV7-9, with TRBD2 matching 11 bases. Trimming cost V 5 bases and J 5 bases; bases outside gene matches: 8. Germline loops: CDR1 SEHNR, CDR2 FQNEAQ (reference sequence). The CDR3 extends over 16 amino acids. Full variable domain (outside the CDR3, taken from reference TRBV7-9 and TRBJ2-1): DTGVSQNPRHKITKRGQNVTFRCDPISEHNRLYWYRQTLGQGPEFLTYFQNEAQLEKSRLLSDRFSAERPKGSFSTLEIQRTEQGDSAMYLCASSISGRASDNEQFFGPGTRLTVL.

This clonotype was seen once. A read error is possible here, since a much larger clone lies one base away. V and J are TRBV7-6 and TRBJ2-7; 8 bases map to TRBD1. The germline gives CDR1 SGHVS, CDR2 FNYEAQ. This CDR3 comprises 13 residues. CDR3 DNA: TGTGCCAGCAGCCCAGGGGGCGCCTACAAGCAGTACTTC. Protein sequence: CASSPGGAYKQYF.

This clonotype was counted many times. The CDR3 region is CSANRLHDEQFF. The DNA for the CDR3 is TGCAGTGCCAACAGGTTACACGATGAGCAGTTCTTC. This chain uses TRBV20-1 with TRBJ2-1; weak D call: TRBD1 (5 bases). V lost 6 bases, J lost 8 bases, and 14 bases lay in between. The CDR3 loop spans 12 amino acids. Germline V gene data show CDR1 as DFQATT and CDR2 as SNEGSKA (reference sequence).

The chain joins TRBV29-1 to TRBJ2-2; 7 nucleotides match TRBD1. V was pared by 3 bases and J by 3 bases, with 7 bases of the junction left unmatched. CDR3 length: 15 amino acids. Germline CDR1 reads SQVTM; CDR2 reads ANQGSEA. The CDR3 region has the DNA TGCAGCGTTGAGCCGGGGACAGAAGACACCGGGGAGCTGTTTTTT. It encodes CSVEPGTEDTGELFF.

The rearrangement joins TRBV5-4 to TRBJ2-4; D perhaps matches TRBD1 (6 bases). V was pared by 4 bases and J by 5 bases, with 13 bases between. The CDR3 extends over 14 amino acids. Germline V gene lookup returns CDR1 SGHNT and CDR2 YYREEE (reference sequence). The CDR3 DNA reads TGTGCCAGCAGCCTCAGGGGATGGGAAAACATTCAGTACTTC. Amino acid sequence: CASSLRGWENIQYF.

In its sample, this clonotype was seen many times. This chain connects TRBV7-8 to TRBJ2-1; TRBD2 might be the D (5 bases). The CDR3 sequence is 14 residues long. V lost 10 bases, J lost 3 bases, and 16 bases lay in between. From germline, CDR1 is SGHVS and CDR2 FQNEAQ. Written as DNA, the CDR3 is TGTGCCACCAAGGCGTGGGAGAGCTACAATGAGCAGTTCTTC. Protein sequence: CATKAWESYNEQFF.

This clonotype was observed a few times. The chain uses TRBV7-3 and TRBJ1-2; D is perhaps TRBD1 (5 bases). Germline CDR1 is SGHTA and CDR2 is FQGTGA. The CDR3 loop spans 16 amino acids. Trimming removed 7 bases from V and 7 bases from J, with 25 bases in between. CDR3 sequence (DNA): TGTGCCAGCATCCAAGCCGGGGCACACCCTCTCTTTGGCTACACCTTC. It is translated as CASIQAGAHPLFGYTF.